This entry lists 18 T cell receptor beta chains sequenced from one sample in a study of radiotherapy plus CTLA-4 blockade in lung cancer (dated by TCRdb to 2016 to 2018). Libraries were built with the immunoSEQ multiplex PCR assay. Sourced from immuneACCESS, this table was stored by TCRdb with only in-frame sequences that have V and J called. A share of the clones is absent; for the studies checked, an unresolved V gene accounts for under half, and the remainder has no known explanation. Across this sample there are about 120,000 clones, with approximately 90% seen only once. Together, the top ten hold 6.9% of the sample. The sequencing here drew on peripheral blood, taken from a patient treated with radiotherapy plus ipilimumab. The receptors derive from a human donor with non-small cell lung cancer that progressed on radiotherapy plus ipilimumab.

The genes are TRBV5-1 and TRBJ2-2; D is perhaps TRBD2 (6 bases). The V end was cut by 0 bases, the J end by 7 bases, with 13 bases between. The germline CDR1 and CDR2 sequences are SGHRS and YFSETQ. There are 15 residues in the CDR3. The CDR3 loop reads CASSLEAGSDGELFF. The CDR3 nucleotides are TGCGCCAGCAGCTTGGAGGCGGGATCAGACGGGGAGCTGTTTTTT.

In its sample, this clone was seen once. The J gene is TRBJ1-6, the V gene TRBV6-5; D possibly corresponds to TRBD1 (5 bases). Trimming cost V 4 bases and J 6 bases, with 10 bases left between them. Germline values: CDR1 MNHEY, CDR2 SVGAGI. The CDR3 length is 14 residues. CDR3 amino acids: CASSFGAANSPLHF. The DNA for the CDR3 is TGTGCCAGCAGTTTTGGGGCCGCTAATTCACCCCTCCACTTT.

As for this clone: A read error may account for a junction end that differs from germline. The chain recombines TRBV5-1 with TRBJ2-3, with 12 bases lining up with TRBD2. The CDR3 has 20 amino acids. Germline CDR1 reads SGHRS; CDR2 reads YFSETQ. The CDR3 protein is CASSLGPSGTSGRYPGTQYF. CDR3 nucleotides: TGCGCCAGCAGCTTGGGCCCTTCCGGGACTAGCGGGCGCTATCCCGGTACGCAGTACTTT.

The CDR3 region has the DNA TGTGCCAGCAGCCCGATCCGCTCTGGAAACACCATATATTTT. Translating gives CASSPIRSGNTIYF. The rearrangement joins TRBV7-9 to TRBJ1-3; D gene ambiguous. The CDR3 runs to 14 residues. The germline CDR1 and CDR2 sequences are SEHNR and FQNEAQ (reference sequence). V dropped 5 bases and J dropped 0 bases, with 8 bases sitting between them.

V usage is TRBV11-3 and J usage is TRBJ2-7; TRBD2 is a possible D gene (6 bases). The V end was cut by 8 bases, the J end by 6 bases, with 20 bases between. Germline-derived CDR1 and CDR2 are SGHNT and YENEEA. CDR3 length: 14 residues. Here the CDR3 reads CASGKGQGGLEQYF. In DNA form, the CDR3 reads TGTGCCAGCGGGAAGGGCCAGGGAGGTCTCGAGCAGTACTTC. The variable domain in full, with the rest retrieved from reference TRBV11-3 and TRBJ2-7, is EAGVVQSPRYKIIEKKQPVAFWCNPISGHNTLYWYLQNLGQGPELLIRYENEEAVDDSQLPKDRFSAERLKGVDSTLKIQPAELGDSAVYLCASGKGQGGLEQYFGPGTRLTVT.

The chain uses TRBV5-1 and TRBJ2-7; 8 positions agree with TRBD1. This CDR3 has 13 amino acids. Looked up from germline, CDR1 is SGHRS and CDR2 is YFSETQ. Unmatched junction bases numbered 5, after V lost 3 bases and J lost 6 bases. CDR3 coding DNA: TGCGCCAGCAGCTCCGGGACAGGAAGCGAGCAGTACTTC. Its protein is CASSSGTGSEQYF.

The sample holds a few counts of this clone. The chain couples TRBV6-5 to TRBJ2-7, with 11 bases identical to TRBD1. In germline, CDR1 is MNHEY, CDR2 SVGAGI. This CDR3 spans 13 amino acids. The J segment lost 2 bases and the V segment lost 8 bases, leaving 2 bases of the junction unmatched. The CDR3 DNA sequence: TGTGCCAGCTCGGACAGGGGGCCCTACGAGCAGTACTTC. Residues: CASSDRGPYEQYF.

This chain joins TRBV10-1 and TRBJ2-6; D may be TRBD2 (5 bases). Trimming removed 10 bases from V and 4 bases from J, with 17 bases in between. Germline values: CDR1 WNHNN, CDR2 SYGVQD (reference sequence). This CDR3 is built from 15 residues. The CDR3, as DNA: TGCGCCAATCCGACCCGGGGTTCCGGGGCCAACGTCCTGACTTTC. This encodes CANPTRGSGANVLTF.

A note on this clone: At one end the junction does not follow the germline gene, possibly because of a read error. J is TRBJ2-7 and V is TRBV27, with D tentatively TRBD1 or TRBD2 (5 bases each). This CDR3 comprises 12 residues. Looked up from germline, CDR1 is MNHEY and CDR2 is SMNVEV (reference sequence). The CDR3 is CASSLRGSREHF. In DNA form, the CDR3 reads TGTGCCAGCAGTTTAAGGGGTTCCCGGGAACACTTC.

The rearrangement uses TRBV5-4 and TRBJ2-5, with TRBD2 matching over 10 bases. The CDR3 contains 16 residues. J gave up 4 bases and V 2 bases, and 8 bases lay outside the gene matches. CDR1 SGHNT and CDR2 YYREEE come from the germline V gene (reference sequence). The DNA of the CDR3 is TGTGCCAGCAGCTTTAGAGCGGGAGGGCCTGGAGAGACCCAGTACTTC. Amino acid sequence: CASSFRAGGPGETQYF.

The table lists this clone with a count of one. J is TRBJ1-3 and V is TRBV7-9; D remains ambiguous. The CDR3 loop spans 16 amino acids. Germline loops: CDR1 SEHNR, CDR2 FQNEAQ (reference sequence). V was shortened by 5 bases and J by 4 bases, with 18 bases between the two germline ends. The CDR3 sequence: CASSPPDSLGGNTIYF. CDR3 nucleotide sequence: TGTGCCAGCAGCCCCCCGGACTCCTTGGGGGGAAACACCATATATTTT.

CDR3: CITKSSYNEQFF. In DNA form, the CDR3 reads TGCATCACCAAGAGCTCCTACAATGAGCAGTTCTTC. The chain has TRBV29-1 and TRBJ2-1; D gene unclear. The CDR3 extends over 12 amino acids. Germline V gives CDR1 SQVTM, CDR2 ANQGSEA.

This clone has just one count. The chain couples TRBV29-1 to TRBJ2-5, with 7 bases lining up with TRBD1. This CDR3 spans 11 amino acids. Germline assignment: CDR1 SQVTM and CDR2 ANQGSEA. J was trimmed by 6 bases and V by 7 bases; bases with no gene match: 5. The CDR3 is CSAGDSQTQYF. Here the CDR3 DNA reads TGCAGCGCCGGGGACAGCCAGACCCAGTACTTC.

In DNA, the CDR3 is TGTGCCAGCAGCGTAGGAGTAGGAAATGAGCAGTTCTTC. It specifies CASSVGVGNEQFF. The V and J genes are TRBV9 and TRBJ2-1; D remains unclear. Per germline, CDR1 SGDLS and CDR2 YYNGEE. The CDR3 consists of 13 residues. The V end lost 0 bases, the J end lost 7 bases, and 8 bases lay between the germline ends.

This clone was counted a single time. The chain recombines TRBV9 with TRBJ2-1; 9 positions match TRBD2. Per germline, CDR1 SGDLS and CDR2 YYNGEE. Trimming took 0 bases from V and 6 from J; bases not matched to a gene: 10. The CDR3 totals 17 residues. The CDR3 loop is CASSVAPFSGSSNEQFF. In DNA, the CDR3 is TGTGCCAGCAGCGTAGCTCCCTTTAGCGGGAGTAGCAATGAGCAGTTCTTC.

Concerning this clone: At one of its ends the junction is not consistent with the germline gene, which may arise from a read error. The CDR3 sequence is CASSENRVGNEQLF. The CDR3 DNA reads TGTGCCAGCAGTGAAAACAGGGTGGGCAATGAGCAGCTCTTC. The chain combines TRBV2 with TRBJ2-1; D perhaps matches TRBD1 (6 bases). Germline V gives CDR1 SNHLY, CDR2 FYNNEI. The CDR3 has 14 residues.

V and J are TRBV11-2 and TRBJ2-2, with 7 nucleotides matching TRBD1. V shed 3 bases and J 4 bases; nucleotides not matched to a gene: 5. CDR1 and CDR2 (germline): SGHAT, FQNNGV. The CDR3 spans 15 residues. DNA for the CDR3: TGTGCCAGCAGCTTTAACAGGGGTTCCACCGGGGAGCTGTTTTTT. Its translation: CASSFNRGSTGELFF.

V is TRBV13 and J is TRBJ2-7; 7 bases align to TRBD1. V dropped 4 bases and J dropped 1; count of bases not matched to a gene: 4. The V gene's germline CDR1 is PRHDT and CDR2 FYEKMQ (reference sequence). The CDR3 is 14 residues long. CDR3 region: CASSWSGGSYEQYF. Written as DNA, the CDR3 is TGTGCCAGCAGCTGGTCAGGGGGTTCCTACGAGCAGTACTTC.